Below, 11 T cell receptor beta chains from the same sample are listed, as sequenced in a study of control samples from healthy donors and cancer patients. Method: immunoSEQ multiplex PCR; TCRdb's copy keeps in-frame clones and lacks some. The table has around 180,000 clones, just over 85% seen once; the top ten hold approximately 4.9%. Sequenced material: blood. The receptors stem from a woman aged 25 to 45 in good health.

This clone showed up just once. The CDR3: CASLDEYEKLFF. In DNA, the CDR3 is TGTGCCAGTTTGGATGAGTATGAAAAACTGTTTTTT. The chain joins TRBV19 to TRBJ1-4; the D is unclear. Germline V gene sequence: CDR1 LNHDA, CDR2 SQIVND (reference sequence). The CDR3 is 12 residues long. V lost 8 bases to trimming and J lost 6 bases, with 10 bases between them.

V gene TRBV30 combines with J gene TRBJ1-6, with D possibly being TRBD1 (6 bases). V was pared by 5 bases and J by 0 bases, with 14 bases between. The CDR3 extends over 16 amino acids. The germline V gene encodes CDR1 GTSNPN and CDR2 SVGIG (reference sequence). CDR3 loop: CAWAVDSRSYNSPLHF. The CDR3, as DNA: TGTGCCTGGGCAGTGGACAGCCGCTCCTATAATTCACCCCTCCACTTT.

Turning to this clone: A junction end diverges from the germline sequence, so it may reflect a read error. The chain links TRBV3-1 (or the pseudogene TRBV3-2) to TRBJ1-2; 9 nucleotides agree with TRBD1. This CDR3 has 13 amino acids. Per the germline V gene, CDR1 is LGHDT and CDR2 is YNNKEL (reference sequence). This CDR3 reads CVSSPRGTGQAAF. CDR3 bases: TGTGTCAGCAGCCCAAGGGGGACAGGGCAGGCCGCCTTC.

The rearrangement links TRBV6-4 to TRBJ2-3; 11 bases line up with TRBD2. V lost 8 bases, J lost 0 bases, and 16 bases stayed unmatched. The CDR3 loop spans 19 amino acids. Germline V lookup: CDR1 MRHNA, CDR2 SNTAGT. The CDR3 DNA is TGTGCCAGCCCGGTCAGACTAGCGGGGAGATACTTTAGCACAGATACGCAGTATTTT. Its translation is CASPVRLAGRYFSTDTQYF.

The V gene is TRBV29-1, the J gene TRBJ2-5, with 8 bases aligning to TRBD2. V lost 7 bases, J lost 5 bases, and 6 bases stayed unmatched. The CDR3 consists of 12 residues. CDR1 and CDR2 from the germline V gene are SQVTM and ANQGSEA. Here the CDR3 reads CSGLAMGETQYF. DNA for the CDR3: TGCAGCGGACTAGCGATGGGGGAGACCCAGTACTTC.

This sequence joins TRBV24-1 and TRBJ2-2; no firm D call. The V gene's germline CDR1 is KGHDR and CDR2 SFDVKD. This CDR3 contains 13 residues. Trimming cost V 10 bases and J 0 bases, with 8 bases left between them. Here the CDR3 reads CATGFTNTGELFF. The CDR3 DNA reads TGTGCCACAGGGTTCACGAACACCGGGGAGCTGTTTTTT.

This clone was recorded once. The CDR3 spells CASSANKGEKLFF. CDR3 sequence (DNA): TGTGCCAGTAGCGCTAACAAGGGCGAAAAACTGTTTTTT. The rearrangement uses TRBV19 and TRBJ1-4; no clear D gene. Per germline, CDR1 LNHDA and CDR2 SQIVND (reference sequence). This CDR3 is built from 13 residues. V was cut by 6 bases and J by 8 bases, with 13 bases left in between.

CDR3: CASSYWASGAYEQYF. The CDR3 DNA sequence: TGTGCCAGCAGCTACTGGGCTAGCGGAGCCTACGAGCAGTACTTC. This chain connects TRBV5-6 to TRBJ2-7, with 7 bases fitting TRBD2. CDR1 and CDR2 (germline): SGHDT, YYEEEE. The ends lost 3 bases at V and 2 bases at J; junction bases unmatched: 8. CDR3 length: 15 amino acids. Based on the CDR3 plus reference TRBV5-6 and TRBJ2-7, the full variable domain is DAGVTQSPTHLIKTRGQQVTLRCSPKSGHDTVSWYQQALGQGPQFIFQYYEEEERQRGNFPDRFSGHQFPNYSSELNVNALLLGDSALYLCASSYWASGAYEQYFGPGTRLTVT.

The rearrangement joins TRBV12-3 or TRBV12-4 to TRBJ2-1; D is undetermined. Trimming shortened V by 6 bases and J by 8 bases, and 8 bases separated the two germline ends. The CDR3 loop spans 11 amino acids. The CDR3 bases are TGTGCCAGCAGGAGACGCGATGAGCAGTTCTTC. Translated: CASRRRDEQFF.

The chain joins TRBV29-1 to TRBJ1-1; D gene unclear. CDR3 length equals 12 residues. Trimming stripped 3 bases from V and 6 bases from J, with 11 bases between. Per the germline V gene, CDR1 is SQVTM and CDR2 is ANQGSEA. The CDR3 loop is CSVDQEGPEAFF. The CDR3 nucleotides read TGCAGCGTTGATCAGGAGGGCCCTGAAGCTTTCTTT. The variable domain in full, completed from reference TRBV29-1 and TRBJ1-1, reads SAVISQKPSRDICQRGTSLTIQCQVDSQVTMMFWYRQQPGQSLTLIATANQGSEATYESGFVIDKFPISRPNLTFSTLTVSNMSPEDSSIYLCSVDQEGPEAFFGQGTRLTVV.

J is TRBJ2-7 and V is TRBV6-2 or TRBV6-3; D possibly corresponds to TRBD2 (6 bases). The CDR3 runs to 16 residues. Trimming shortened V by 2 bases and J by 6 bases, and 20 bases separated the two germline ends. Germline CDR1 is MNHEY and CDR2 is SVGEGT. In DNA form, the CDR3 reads TGTGCCAGCAGTTACCCTAGGGGTAGCGGTGCCGGCGAGCAGTACTTC. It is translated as CASSYPRGSGAGEQYF.